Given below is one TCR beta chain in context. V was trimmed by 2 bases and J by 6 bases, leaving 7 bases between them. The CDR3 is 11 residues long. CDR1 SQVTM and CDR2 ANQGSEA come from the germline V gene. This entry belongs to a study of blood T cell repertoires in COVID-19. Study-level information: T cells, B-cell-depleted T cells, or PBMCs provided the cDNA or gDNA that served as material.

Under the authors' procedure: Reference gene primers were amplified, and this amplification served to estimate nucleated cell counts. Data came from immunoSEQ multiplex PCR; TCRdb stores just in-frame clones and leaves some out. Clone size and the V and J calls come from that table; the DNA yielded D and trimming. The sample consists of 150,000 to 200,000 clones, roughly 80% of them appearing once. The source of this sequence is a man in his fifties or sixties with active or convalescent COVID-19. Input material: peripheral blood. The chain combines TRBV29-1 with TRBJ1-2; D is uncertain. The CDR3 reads CSVESGHGYTF. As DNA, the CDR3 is TGCAGCGTTGAATCGGGTCATGGCTACACCTTC.